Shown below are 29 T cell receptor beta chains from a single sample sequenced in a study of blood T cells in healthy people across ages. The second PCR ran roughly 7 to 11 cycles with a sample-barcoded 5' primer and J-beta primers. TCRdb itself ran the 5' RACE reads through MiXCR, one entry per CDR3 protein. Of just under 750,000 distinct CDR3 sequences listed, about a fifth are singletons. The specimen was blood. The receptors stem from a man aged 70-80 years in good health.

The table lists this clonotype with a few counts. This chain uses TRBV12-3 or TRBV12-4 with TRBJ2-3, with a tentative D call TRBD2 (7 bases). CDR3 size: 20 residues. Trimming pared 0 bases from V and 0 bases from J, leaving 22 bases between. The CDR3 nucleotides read TGTGCCAGCAGTTTAGCGTTAGGGAGTGGGGGGGACACTAGCACAGATACGCAGTATTTT. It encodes CASSLALGSGGDTSTDTQYF.

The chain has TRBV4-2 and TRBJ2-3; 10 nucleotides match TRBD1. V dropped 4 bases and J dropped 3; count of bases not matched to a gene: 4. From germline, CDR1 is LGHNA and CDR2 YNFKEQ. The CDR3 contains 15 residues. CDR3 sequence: CASSLRDRGTDTQYF. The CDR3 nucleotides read TGTGCCAGCAGCCTCAGGGACAGGGGAACAGATACGCAGTATTTT.

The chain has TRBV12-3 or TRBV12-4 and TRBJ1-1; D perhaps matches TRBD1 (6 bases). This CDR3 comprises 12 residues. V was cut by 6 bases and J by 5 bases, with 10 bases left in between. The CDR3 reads CASRSRGTEAFF. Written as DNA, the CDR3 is TGTGCCAGCAGAAGCAGGGGAACTGAAGCTTTCTTT.

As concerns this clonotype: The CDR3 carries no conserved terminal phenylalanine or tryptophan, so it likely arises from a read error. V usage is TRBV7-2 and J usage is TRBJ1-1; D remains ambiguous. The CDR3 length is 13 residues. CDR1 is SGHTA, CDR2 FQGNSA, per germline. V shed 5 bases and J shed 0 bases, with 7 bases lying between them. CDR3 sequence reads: CASSPQMNTEAFS. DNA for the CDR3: TGTGCCAGCAGCCCTCAGATGAACACTGAAGCTTTCTCT.

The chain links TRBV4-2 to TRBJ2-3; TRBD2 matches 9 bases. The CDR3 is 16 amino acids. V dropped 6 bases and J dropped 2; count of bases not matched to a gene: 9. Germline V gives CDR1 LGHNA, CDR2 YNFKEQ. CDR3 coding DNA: TGTGCCAGCAGGTTTAGCGGGGGAGACCTCACAGATACGCAGTATTTT. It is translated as CASRFSGGDLTDTQYF.

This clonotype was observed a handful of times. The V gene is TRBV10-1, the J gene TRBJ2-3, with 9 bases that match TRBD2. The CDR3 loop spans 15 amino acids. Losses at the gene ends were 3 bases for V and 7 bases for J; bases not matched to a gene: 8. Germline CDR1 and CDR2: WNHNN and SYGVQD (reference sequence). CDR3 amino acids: CASSDRGGAKNTQYF. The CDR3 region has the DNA TGCGCCAGCAGTGACCGCGGGGGGGCCAAAAATACGCAGTATTTT.

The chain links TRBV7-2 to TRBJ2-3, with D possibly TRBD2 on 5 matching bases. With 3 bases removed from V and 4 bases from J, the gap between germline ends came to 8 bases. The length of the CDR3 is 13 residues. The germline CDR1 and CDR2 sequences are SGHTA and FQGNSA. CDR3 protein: CASSFFGADTQYF. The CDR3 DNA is TGTGCCAGCAGCTTTTTCGGGGCAGATACGCAGTATTTT.

The CDR3 region has the DNA TGTGCCAGCGCAATAACAGGGAACTATGGCTACACCTTC. As protein: CASAITGNYGYTF. J is TRBJ1-2 and V is TRBV19, with D possibly matching TRBD1 (6 bases). Germline V gene data show CDR1 as LNHDA and CDR2 as SQIVND (reference sequence). V was pared by 9 bases and J by 2 bases, with 13 bases between. This CDR3 has 13 amino acids.

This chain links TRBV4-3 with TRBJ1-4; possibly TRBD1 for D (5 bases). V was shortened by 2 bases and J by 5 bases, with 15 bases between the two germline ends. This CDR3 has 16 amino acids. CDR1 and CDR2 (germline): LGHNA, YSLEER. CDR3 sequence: CASSQHPGRGNEKLFF. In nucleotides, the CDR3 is TGCGCCAGCAGCCAACATCCGGGACGGGGGAATGAAAAACTGTTTTTT.

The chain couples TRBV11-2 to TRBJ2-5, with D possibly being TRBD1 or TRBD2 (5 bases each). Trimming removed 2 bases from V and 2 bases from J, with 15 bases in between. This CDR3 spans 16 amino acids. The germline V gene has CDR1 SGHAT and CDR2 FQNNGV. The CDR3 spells CASSLLYGGGQETQYF. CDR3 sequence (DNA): TGTGCCAGCAGCTTACTCTATGGTGGGGGACAAGAGACCCAGTACTTC.

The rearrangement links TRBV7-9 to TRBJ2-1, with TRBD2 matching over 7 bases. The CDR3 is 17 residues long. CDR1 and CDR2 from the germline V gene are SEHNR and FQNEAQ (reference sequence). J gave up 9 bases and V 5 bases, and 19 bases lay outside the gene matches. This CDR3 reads CASSRSPVLREMGEQFF. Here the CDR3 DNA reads TGTGCCAGCAGCCGCAGCCCTGTGTTGCGGGAGATGGGTGAGCAGTTCTTC.

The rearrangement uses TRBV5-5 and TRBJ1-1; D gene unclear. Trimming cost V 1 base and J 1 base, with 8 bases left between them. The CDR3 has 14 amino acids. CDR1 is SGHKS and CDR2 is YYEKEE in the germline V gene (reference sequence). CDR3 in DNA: TGTGCCAGCAGCTTGATAGGGTCGAACACTGAAGCTTTCTTT. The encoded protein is CASSLIGSNTEAFF.

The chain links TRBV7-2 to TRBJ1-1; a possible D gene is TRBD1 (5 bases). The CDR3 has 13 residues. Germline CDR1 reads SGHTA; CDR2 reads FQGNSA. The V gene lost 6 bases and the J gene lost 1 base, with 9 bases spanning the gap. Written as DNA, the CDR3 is TGTGCCAGCAGACAAGACAGGAACACTGAAGCTTTCTTT. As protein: CASRQDRNTEAFF. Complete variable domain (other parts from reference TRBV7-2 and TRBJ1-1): GAGVSQSPSNKVTEKGKDVELRCDPISGHTALYWYRQSLGQGLEFLIYFQGNSAPDKSGLPSDRFSAERTGGSVSTLTIQRTQQEDSAVYLCASRQDRNTEAFFGQGTRLTVV.

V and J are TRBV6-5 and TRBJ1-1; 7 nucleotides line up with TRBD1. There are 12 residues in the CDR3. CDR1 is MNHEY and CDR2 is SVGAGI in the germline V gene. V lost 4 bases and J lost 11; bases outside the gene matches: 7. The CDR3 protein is CASSSYRGAAFF. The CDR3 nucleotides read TGTGCCAGCAGTTCATACAGGGGCGCCGCTTTCTTT.

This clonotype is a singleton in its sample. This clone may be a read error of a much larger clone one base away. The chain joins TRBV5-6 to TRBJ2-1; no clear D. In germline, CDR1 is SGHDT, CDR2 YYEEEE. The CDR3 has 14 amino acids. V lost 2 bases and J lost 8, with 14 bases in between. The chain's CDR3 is CASSFNIFRDEQFF. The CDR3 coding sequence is TGTGCCAGCAGCTTTAATATTTTTAGAGATGAGCAGTTCTTC.

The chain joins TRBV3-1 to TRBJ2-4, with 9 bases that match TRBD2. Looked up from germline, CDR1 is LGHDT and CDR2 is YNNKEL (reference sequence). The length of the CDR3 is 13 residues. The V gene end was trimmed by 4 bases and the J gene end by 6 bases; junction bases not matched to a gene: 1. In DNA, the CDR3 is TGTGCCAGCAGCCCGACTAGCGGAAACATTCAGTACTTC. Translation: CASSPTSGNIQYF.

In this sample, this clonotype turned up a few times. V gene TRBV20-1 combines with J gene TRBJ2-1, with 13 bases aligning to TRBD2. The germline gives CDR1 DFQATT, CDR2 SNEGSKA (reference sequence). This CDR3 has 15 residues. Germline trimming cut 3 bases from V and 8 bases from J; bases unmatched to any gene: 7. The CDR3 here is CSASTGTSGIYEQFF. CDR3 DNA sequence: TGCAGTGCTAGTACCGGGACTAGCGGGATATATGAGCAGTTCTTC.

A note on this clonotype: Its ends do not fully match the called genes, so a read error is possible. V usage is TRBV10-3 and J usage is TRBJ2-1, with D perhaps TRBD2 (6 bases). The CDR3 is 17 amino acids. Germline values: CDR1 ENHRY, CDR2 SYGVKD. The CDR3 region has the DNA TGTGCCATCAGTGAATTCCTGGCGGGATTCTCCTACGATGAGCAGTTCTTC. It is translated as CAISEFLAGFSYDEQFF.

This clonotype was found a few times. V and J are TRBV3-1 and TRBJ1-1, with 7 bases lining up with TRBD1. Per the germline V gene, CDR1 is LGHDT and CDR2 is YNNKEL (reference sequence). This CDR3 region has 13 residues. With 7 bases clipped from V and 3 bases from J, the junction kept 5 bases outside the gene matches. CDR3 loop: CASTRGRDTEAFF. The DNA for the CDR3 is TGTGCCAGCACAAGGGGGCGCGACACTGAAGCTTTCTTT.

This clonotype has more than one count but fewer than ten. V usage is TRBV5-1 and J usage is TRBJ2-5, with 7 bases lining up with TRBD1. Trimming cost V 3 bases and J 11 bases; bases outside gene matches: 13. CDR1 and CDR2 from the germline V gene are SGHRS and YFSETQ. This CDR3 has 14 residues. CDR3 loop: CASSSFGQAREQYF. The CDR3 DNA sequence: TGCGCCAGCAGCTCCTTTGGACAGGCGAGGGAGCAGTACTTC.

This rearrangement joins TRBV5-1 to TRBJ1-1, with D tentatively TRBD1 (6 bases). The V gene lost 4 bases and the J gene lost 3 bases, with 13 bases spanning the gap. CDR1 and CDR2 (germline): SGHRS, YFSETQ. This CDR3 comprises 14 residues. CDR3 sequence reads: CASSPGDWDTEAFF. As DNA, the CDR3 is TGCGCCAGCAGCCCAGGGGACTGGGACACTGAAGCTTTCTTT.

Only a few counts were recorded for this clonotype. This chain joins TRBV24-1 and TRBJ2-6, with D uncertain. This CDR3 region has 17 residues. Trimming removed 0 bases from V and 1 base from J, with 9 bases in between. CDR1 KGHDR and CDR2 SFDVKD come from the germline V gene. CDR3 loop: CATSDLPGVSGANVLTF. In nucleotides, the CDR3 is TGTGCCACCAGTGATTTGCCGGGTGTGTCTGGGGCCAACGTCCTGACTTTC.

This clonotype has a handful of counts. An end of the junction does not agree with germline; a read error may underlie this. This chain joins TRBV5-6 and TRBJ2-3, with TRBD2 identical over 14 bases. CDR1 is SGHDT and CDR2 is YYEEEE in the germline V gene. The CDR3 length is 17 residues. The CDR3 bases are TGTGCCAGCAGCTTGCCATCGGTGGGACTAGCGGGGGTGGGGCAGTTCTTT. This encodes CASSLPSVGLAGVGQFF. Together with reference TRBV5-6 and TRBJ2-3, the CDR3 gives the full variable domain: DAGVTQSPTHLIKTRGQQVTLRCSPKSGHDTVSWYQQALGQGPQFIFQYYEEEERQRGNFPDRFSGHQFPNYSSELNVNALLLGDSALYLCASSLPSVGLAGVGQFFGPGTRLTVL.

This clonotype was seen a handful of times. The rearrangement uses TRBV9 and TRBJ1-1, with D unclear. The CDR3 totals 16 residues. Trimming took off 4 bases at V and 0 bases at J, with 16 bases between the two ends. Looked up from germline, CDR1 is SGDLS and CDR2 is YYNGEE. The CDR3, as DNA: TGTGCCAGCAGCACCGACCCCGATTATATGAACACTGAAGCTTTCTTT. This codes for CASSTDPDYMNTEAFF.

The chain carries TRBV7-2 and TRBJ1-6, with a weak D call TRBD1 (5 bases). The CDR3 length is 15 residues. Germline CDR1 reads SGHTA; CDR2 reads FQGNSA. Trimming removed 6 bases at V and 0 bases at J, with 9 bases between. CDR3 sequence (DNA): TGTGCCAGCAGGGCAGGGAGCTCCTATAATTCACCCCTCCACTTT. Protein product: CASRAGSSYNSPLHF.

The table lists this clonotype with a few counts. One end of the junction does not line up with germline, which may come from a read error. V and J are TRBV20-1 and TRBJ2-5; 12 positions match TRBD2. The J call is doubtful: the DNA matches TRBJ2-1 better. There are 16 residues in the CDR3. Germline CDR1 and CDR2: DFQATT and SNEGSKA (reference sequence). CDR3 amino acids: CSARSGTSGCYDEQFF. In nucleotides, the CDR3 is TGCAGTGCTAGATCCGGGACTAGCGGGTGCTACGATGAGCAGTTCTTC.

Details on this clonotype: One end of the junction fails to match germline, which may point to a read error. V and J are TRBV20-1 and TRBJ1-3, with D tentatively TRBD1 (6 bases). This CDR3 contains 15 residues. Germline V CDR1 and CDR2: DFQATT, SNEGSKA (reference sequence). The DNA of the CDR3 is TGCAGTGCTAGACCCCGGGGGGCGGCTGGAAACGCCATATATTTT. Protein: CSARPRGAAGNAIYF.

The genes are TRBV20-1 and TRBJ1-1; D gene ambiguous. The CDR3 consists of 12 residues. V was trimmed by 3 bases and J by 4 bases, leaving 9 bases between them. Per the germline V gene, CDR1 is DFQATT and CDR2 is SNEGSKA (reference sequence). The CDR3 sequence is CSARRQSTEAFF. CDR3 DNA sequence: TGCAGTGCTAGGAGGCAGAGCACTGAAGCTTTCTTT.

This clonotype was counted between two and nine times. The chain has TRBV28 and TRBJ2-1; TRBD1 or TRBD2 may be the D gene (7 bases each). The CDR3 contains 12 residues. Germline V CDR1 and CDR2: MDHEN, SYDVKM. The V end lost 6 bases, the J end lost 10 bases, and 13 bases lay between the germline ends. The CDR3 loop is CASSPGGDEQFF. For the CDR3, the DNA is TGTGCCAGCAGCCCAGGGGGGGACGAGCAGTTCTTC. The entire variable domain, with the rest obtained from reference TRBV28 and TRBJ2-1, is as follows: DVKVTQSSRYLVKRTGEKVFLECVQDMDHENMFWYRQDPGLGLRLIYFSYDVKMKEKGDIPEGYSVSREKKERFSLILESASTNQTSMYLCASSPGGDEQFFGPGTRLTVL.